This is a list of T cell receptor beta chains from one sample in a study of early T cells in non-severe SARS-CoV-2 infection. TCRdb reprocessed the 5' RACE reads with MiXCR, giving one entry per CDR3 protein. The sample lists 29,000 or so distinct CDR3 sequences, approximately 5.4% occurring once. The material sequenced was whole blood. The receptors come from an adult who was a healthcare worker with PCR-confirmed SARS-CoV-2 infection or an uninfected control (not recorded which). Each CDR3 is given with its conserved first and last residue.

v_call: TRBV7-9; cdr3_aa: CASRAGANTYEQYF
v_call: TRBV7-6; cdr3_aa: CASSLDSTQPYEQYF
v_call: TRBV2; cdr3_aa: CASSYGQINYGYTF
v_call: TRBV3-1; cdr3_aa: CASRQGSYEQYF
v_call: TRBV11-2; cdr3_aa: CASSVDPRYGYTF
v_call: TRBV27; cdr3_aa: CASSLDRGWRETQYF
v_call: TRBV7-9; cdr3_aa: CASSLGTGGPGDTQYF
v_call: TRBV12-3/TRBV12-4; cdr3_aa: CASSLDRASTDTQYF
v_call: TRBV7-2; cdr3_aa: CASSPSQLLPQHF
v_call: TRBV2; cdr3_aa: CASSLRQGVSREAFF
v_call: TRBV5-1; cdr3_aa: CASSFGLASSGELFF
v_call: TRBV20-1; cdr3_aa: CSARDVAGLETQYF
v_call: TRBV6-5; cdr3_aa: CASSYEAGGVTGELLF
v_call: TRBV29-1; cdr3_aa: CSGGLWAGPNEQFF
v_call: TRBV19; cdr3_aa: CASSLAGPHNEQFF
v_call: TRBV5-1; cdr3_aa: CASSLIMGEVYEQYF
v_call: TRBV10-2; cdr3_aa: CASRNGGQGGNTIYF
v_call: TRBV20-1; cdr3_aa: CSARDLREYGYTF
v_call: TRBV3-1; cdr3_aa: CASGDRGISGNTIYF
v_call: TRBV2; cdr3_aa: CASSEGVGTYEQYF
v_call: TRBV9; cdr3_aa: CASSVRELLGEQFF
v_call: TRBV29-1; cdr3_aa: CSVEGTGEQFF
v_call: TRBV11-2; cdr3_aa: CASTAGWDRGQYF
v_call: TRBV18; cdr3_aa: CASSQTPDYEQYF
v_call: TRBV20-1; cdr3_aa: CSAGQSNTEAFF
v_call: TRBV5-1; cdr3_aa: CASSLEPTGETQYF
v_call: TRBV6-6; cdr3_aa: CASSYQTSGANVLTF
v_call: TRBV7-2; cdr3_aa: CASSSRTDSYEQYF
v_call: TRBV3-1; cdr3_aa: CASSQGPSSSYGYTF
v_call: TRBV5-6; cdr3_aa: CASSHRQDYGYTF
v_call: TRBV10-1; cdr3_aa: CASSETARSTEAFF
v_call: TRBV7-9; cdr3_aa: CASSLSQQGGYGYTF
v_call: TRBV7-6; cdr3_aa: CASSLSASYNEQFF